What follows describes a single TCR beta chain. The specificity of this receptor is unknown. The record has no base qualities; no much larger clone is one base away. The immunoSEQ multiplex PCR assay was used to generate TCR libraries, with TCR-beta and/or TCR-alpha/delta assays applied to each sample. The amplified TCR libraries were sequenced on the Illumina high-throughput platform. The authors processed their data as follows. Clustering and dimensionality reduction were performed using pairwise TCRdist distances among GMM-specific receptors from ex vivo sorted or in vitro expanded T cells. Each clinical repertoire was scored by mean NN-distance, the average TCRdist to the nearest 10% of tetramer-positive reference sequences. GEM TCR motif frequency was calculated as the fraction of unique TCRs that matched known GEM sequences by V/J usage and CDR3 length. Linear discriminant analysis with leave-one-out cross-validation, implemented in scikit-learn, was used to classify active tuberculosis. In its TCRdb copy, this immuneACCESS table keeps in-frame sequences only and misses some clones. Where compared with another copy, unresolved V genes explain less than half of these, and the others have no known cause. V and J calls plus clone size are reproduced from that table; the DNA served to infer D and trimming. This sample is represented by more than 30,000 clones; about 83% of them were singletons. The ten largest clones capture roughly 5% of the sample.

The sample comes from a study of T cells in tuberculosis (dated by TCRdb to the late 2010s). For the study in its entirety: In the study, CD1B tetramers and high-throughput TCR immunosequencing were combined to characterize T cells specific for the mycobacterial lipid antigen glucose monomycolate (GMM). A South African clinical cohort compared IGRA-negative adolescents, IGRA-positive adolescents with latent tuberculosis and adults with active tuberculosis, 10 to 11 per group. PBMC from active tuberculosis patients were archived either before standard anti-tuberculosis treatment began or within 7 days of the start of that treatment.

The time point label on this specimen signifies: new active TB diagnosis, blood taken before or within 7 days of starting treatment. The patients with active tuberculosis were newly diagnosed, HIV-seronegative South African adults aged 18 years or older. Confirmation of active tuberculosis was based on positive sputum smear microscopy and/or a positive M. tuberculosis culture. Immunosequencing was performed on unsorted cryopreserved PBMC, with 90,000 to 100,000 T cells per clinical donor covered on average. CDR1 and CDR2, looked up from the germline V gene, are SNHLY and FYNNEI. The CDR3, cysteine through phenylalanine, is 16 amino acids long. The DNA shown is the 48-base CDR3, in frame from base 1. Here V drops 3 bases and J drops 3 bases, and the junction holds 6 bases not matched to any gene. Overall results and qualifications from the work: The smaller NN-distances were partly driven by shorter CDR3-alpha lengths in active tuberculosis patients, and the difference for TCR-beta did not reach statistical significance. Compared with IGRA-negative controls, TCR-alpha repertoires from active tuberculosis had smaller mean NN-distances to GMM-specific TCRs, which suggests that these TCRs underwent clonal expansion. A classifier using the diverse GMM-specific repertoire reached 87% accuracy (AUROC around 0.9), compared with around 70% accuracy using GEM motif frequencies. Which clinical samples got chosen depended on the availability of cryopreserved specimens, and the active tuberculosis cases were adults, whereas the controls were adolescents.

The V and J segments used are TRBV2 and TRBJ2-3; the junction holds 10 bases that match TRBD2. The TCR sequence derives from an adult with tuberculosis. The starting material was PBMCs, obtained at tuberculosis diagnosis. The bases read TGTGCCAGCAGTGAGGAAGCGGGGGGGCGGACAGATACGCAGTATTTT. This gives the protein CASSEEAGGRTDTQYF.